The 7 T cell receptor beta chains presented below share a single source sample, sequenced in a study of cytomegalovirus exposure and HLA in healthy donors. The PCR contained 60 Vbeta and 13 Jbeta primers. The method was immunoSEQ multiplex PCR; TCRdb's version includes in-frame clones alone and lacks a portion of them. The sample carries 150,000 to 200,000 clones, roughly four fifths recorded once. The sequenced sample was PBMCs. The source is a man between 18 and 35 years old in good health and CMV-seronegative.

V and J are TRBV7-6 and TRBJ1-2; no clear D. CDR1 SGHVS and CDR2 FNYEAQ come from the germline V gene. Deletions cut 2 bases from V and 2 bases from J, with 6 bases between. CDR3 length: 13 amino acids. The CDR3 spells CASSLSLNYGYTF. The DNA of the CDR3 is TGTGCCAGCAGCTTAAGCCTCAACTATGGCTACACCTTC.

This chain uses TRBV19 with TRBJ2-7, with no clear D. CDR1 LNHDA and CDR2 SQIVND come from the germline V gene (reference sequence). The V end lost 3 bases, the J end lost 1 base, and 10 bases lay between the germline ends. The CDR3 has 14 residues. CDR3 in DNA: TGTGCCAGTAGTATCCAGGAACGATCCTACGAGCAGTACTTC. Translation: CASSIQERSYEQYF.

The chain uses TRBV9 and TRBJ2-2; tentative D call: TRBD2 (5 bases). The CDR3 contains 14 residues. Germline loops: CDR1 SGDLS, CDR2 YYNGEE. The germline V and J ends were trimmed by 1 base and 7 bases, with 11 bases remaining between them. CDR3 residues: CASSVSRAGGELFF. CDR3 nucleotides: TGTGCCAGCAGCGTATCAAGGGCGGGCGGGGAGCTGTTTTTT. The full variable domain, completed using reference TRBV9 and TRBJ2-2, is DSGVTQTPKHLITATGQRVTLRCSPRSGDLSVYWYQQSLDQGLQFLIQYYNGEERAKGNILERFSAQQFPDLHSELNLSSLELGDSALYFCASSVSRAGGELFFGEGSRLTVL.

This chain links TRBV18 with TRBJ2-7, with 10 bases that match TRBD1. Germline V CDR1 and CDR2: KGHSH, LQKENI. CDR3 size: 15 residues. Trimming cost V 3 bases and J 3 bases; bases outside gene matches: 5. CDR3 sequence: CASSPSGTGVYEQYF. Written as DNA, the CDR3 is TGTGCCAGCTCACCTTCCGGGACAGGGGTCTACGAGCAGTACTTC.

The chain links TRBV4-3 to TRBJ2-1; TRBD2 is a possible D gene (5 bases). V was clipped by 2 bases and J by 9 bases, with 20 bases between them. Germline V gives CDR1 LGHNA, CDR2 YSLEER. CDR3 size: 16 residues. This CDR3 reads CASSQHRTAGGSEQFF. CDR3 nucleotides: TGCGCCAGCAGCCAACATAGGACGGCGGGCGGTAGTGAGCAGTTCTTC.

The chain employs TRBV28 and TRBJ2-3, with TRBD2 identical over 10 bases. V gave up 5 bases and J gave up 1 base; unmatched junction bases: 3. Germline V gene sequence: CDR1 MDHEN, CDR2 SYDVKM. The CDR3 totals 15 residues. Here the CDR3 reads CASSLAGEGTDTQYF. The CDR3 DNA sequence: TGTGCCAGCAGTCTAGCGGGAGAGGGCACAGATACGCAGTATTTT.

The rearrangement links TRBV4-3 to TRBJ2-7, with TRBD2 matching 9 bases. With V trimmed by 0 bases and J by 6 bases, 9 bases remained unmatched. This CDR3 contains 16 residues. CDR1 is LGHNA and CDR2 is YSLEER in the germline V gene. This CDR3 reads CASSQEGITSGFEQYF. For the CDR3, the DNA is TGCGCCAGCAGCCAAGAGGGAATCACTAGCGGGTTCGAGCAGTACTTC.